A selection of T cell receptor beta chains follows, all from one sample in a study of CD8+ T cells in alopecia areata. Profiling relied on immunoSEQ multiplex PCR, and the TCRdb table lists in-frame clones only, not all of them. This sample has under 350,000 clones; about three fifths occur once, and the top ten carry 1.8%. The sample was CD4+ T cells sorted from blood, taken at week 24, from a patient treated with tofacitinib. These receptors were taken from a human donor with alopecia areata. CDR3s include the opening cysteine and the closing phenylalanine or tryptophan. D genes are given only for firm matches. Size values are once, few and many counts, or a class for expanded clones, and some rows have none.

size | J | D | V | DNA | CDR3
once | TRBJ1-4 | . | TRBV25-1 | TGTGCCAGCAGTCACAAGGCTAGGCTGATTGAAAAACTGTTTTTT | CASSHKARLIEKLFF
. | TRBJ2-5 | TRBD2 | TRBV5-1 | TGCGCCAGCAGCTTTCCTAGCGGGGGGCGACAAGAGACCCAGTACTTC | CASSFPSGGRQETQYF
. | TRBJ1-1 | TRBD1 | TRBV9 | TGTGCCAGCAGCGCGGGACAGGGCACTGAAGCTTTCTTT | CASSAGQGTEAFF
. | TRBJ2-5 | TRBD2 | TRBV28 | TGTGCCAGCAGTTTGGCTGGACTAGCGGGGTACCAAGAGACCCAGTACTTC | CASSLAGLAGYQETQYF
many | TRBJ1-2 | . | TRBV28 | TGTGCCAGCAGTTTTCGACCCGGGGGCAACACGAGGATAGCTAACTATGGCTACACCTTC | CASSFRPGGNTRIANYGYTF
few | TRBJ2-5 | TRBD2 | TRBV29-1 | TGCAGCGTGAGGACTAGCCCTCAAGAGACCCAGTACTTC | CSVRTSPQETQYF
. | TRBJ2-3 | TRBD2 | TRBV29-1 | TGCAGCGTTGAAGATCTGGCTAGCGGGGCCACAGATACGCAGTATTTT | CSVEDLASGATDTQYF
. | TRBJ2-6 | . | TRBV4-1 | TGCGCCAGCAGCCAAGATACGGCTTACGGGGCCAACGTCCTGACTTTC | CASSQDTAYGANVLTF
. | TRBJ2-5 | TRBD2 | TRBV4-1 | TGCGCCAGCAGCCAAGCGGACGGGACTAGCGTTAAAGAGACCCAGTACTTC | CASSQADGTSVKETQYF
. | TRBJ1-1 | . | TRBV5-6 | TGTGCCAGCAGCTTGGACAGGGACACTGAAGCTTTCTTT | CASSLDRDTEAFF
once | TRBJ2-7 | TRBD1 | TRBV5-4 | TGTGCCAGCAGTACGTCACAGGGGGCCTACGAGCAGTACTTC | CASSTSQGAYEQYF
. | TRBJ1-2 | TRBD1 | TRBV6-5 | TGTGCCGCTGGACAGGGGAGCTATGGCTACACCTTC | CAAGQGSYGYTF
. | TRBJ2-1 | . | TRBV2 | TGTGCCAGCTCATTGAGCTCCTACAATGAGCAGTTCTTC | CASSLSSYNEQFF
few | TRBJ2-1 | . | TRBV19 | TGTGCCAGTAGTATCCCTAGCCGCAGCTCCTACAATGAGCAGTTCTTC | CASSIPSRSSYNEQFF
. | TRBJ2-5 | . | TRBV5-4 | TGTGCCAGCCGCCAGGACAGCCAAGAGACCCAGTACTTC | CASRQDSQETQYF
. | TRBJ2-7 | . | TRBV5-1 | TGCGCCAGCAGCTCCGGTGGGAGCAAAGCCTACGAGCAGTACTTC | CASSSGGSKAYEQYF
. | TRBJ2-5 | . | TRBV7-9 | TGTGCCAGCAGCTTAGATATTGGTATGGAGACCCAGTACTTC | CASSLDIGMETQYF
few | TRBJ2-2 | TRBD1 | TRBV7-9 | TGTGCCAGCAGCTCCAGACAGGGGACCGGGGAGCTGTTTTTT | CASSSRQGTGELFF
. | TRBJ1-1 | . | TRBV5-6 | TGTGCCAGTTCTCCGGGACGGTACACTGAAGCTTTCTTT | CASSPGRYTEAFF
once | TRBJ1-1 | . | TRBV5-1 | TGCGCCAGCAGCTCCGGACAGCTCACTGAAGCTTTCTTT | CASSSGQLTEAFF
. | TRBJ2-3 | TRBD2 | TRBV6-6 | TGTGCCAGCAGATTCAAGCGGGGGGCGGGCCATACGCAGTATTTT | CASRFKRGAGHTQYF
. | TRBJ1-6 | . | TRBV30 | TGTGCCTGGAGTGTACTCGCGGGTAATTCACCCCTCCACTTT | CAWSVLAGNSPLHF
. | TRBJ2-7 | . | TRBV5-4 | TGTGCCAGCAGCGGGAACTACGAGCAGTACTTC | CASSGNYEQYF
. | TRBJ1-2 | . | TRBV4-1 | TGCGCCAGCAGCCAAGAGGGAAGCTATGGCTACACCTTC | CASSQEGSYGYTF
. | TRBJ1-1 | . | TRBV5-1 | TGCGCCAGCAGGTTCTTGGCTGCAGATCACACTGAAGCTTTCTTT | CASRFLAADHTEAFF
few | TRBJ2-1 | . | TRBV18 | TGTGCCAGCTCACCACCGGGAGGGGGCTTACTTGGCAATGAGCAGTTCTTC | CASSPPGGGLLGNEQFF
. | TRBJ1-6 | . | TRBV6-6 | TGTGCCAGCACCAAACAGGGTTCCGAGCGGGGCTCACCCCTCCACTTT | CASTKQGSERGSPLHF
few | TRBJ2-1 | TRBD2 | TRBV10-3 | TGTGCCATCAGTGGGACTAGCGGGGCCCACAATGAGCAGTTCTTC | CAISGTSGAHNEQFF
. | TRBJ1-3 | . | TRBV6-1 | TGTGCCAGCAGTGCGACGCAGGGAGGCTCTGGAAACACCATATATTTT | CASSATQGGSGNTIYF
. | TRBJ2-5 | TRBD2 | TRBV15 | TGTGCCACCAGCAGAATGCGGGGGGGCGGCGAGACCCAGTACTTC | CATSRMRGGGETQYF
. | TRBJ2-7 | . | TRBV30 | TGTGCCTGGAATCGGCGGGGATTTTTCTACGAGCAGTACTTC | CAWNRRGFFYEQYF
. | TRBJ2-3 | . | TRBV29-1 | TGCAGCGTTGCCTTACAGGTTCCCCAGGCGCAGTATTTT | CSVALQVPQAQYF
. | TRBJ2-7 | . | TRBV29-1 | TGCAGCGTTGAAGAAGCAGGAGATTACGAGCAGTACTTC | CSVEEAGDYEQYF
. | TRBJ2-2 | TRBD2 | TRBV2 | TGTGCCAGCAGTGGAAGCGGGGTAGCCGCCGGGGAGCTGTTTTTT | CASSGSGVAAGELFF
. | TRBJ1-3 | TRBD1 | TRBV27 | TGTGCCAGCAGTCCCCCCCACGAGACGACAGGGATATTT | CASSPPHETTGIF
. | TRBJ1-2 | . | TRBV5-1 | TGCGCCAGCAGCTTGAGGCAGGTACATGATGGCTACACCTTC | CASSLRQVHDGYTF
. | TRBJ2-5 | . | TRBV2 | TGTGCCAGCGGGGGCCAGAGGGAGACCCAGTACTTC | CASGGQRETQYF
. | TRBJ2-7 | . | TRBV30 | TGTGCCTGGAGTGCGGGTGGCAAGGCAAACGAGCAGTACTTC | CAWSAGGKANEQYF
. | TRBJ1-1 | . | TRBV5-1 | TGCGCCAGCAGCTTTGGTAGTGCGGGGACTGAAGCTTTCTTT | CASSFGSAGTEAFF
. | TRBJ2-1 | TRBD1 | TRBV29-1 | TGCAGCGCTGAAACAGGGGGCGATGAGCAGTTCTTC | CSAETGGDEQFF
. | TRBJ2-7 | TRBD2 | TRBV2 | TGTGCCAGCAACGAACGCGGGGGTCACGAGCAGTACTTC | CASNERGGHEQYF
. | TRBJ1-1 | . | TRBV30 | TGTGCCTGGAGTGTAGGGCGTCAAGCTTTCTTT | CAWSVGRQAFF
few | TRBJ2-6 | . | TRBV20-1 | TGCAGTGCGCTGGGGGCCAACGTCCTGACTTTC | CSALGANVLTF
once | TRBJ1-6 | . | TRBV4-2 | TGTGCCAGCAGCCAAGACAATTCACCCCTCCACTTT | CASSQDNSPLHF
. | TRBJ2-3 | . | TRBV7-9 | TGTGCCAGCAGCCTTACAACTAGCACAGATACGCAGTATTTT | CASSLTTSTDTQYF
few | TRBJ2-3 | . | TRBV4-1 | TGCGCCAGCAGCCAAGATCTCCGTAGTAGGGATACGCAGTATTTT | CASSQDLRSRDTQYF
. | TRBJ2-5 | TRBD1 | TRBV7-2 | TGTGCCAGCAGCCCCGGACAGGGAGAGACCCAGTACTTC | CASSPGQGETQYF
many | TRBJ1-4 | . | TRBV29-1 | TGCAGCGTTAACGGACCGGGGGGTGAAAAACTGTTTTTT | CSVNGPGGEKLFF
. | TRBJ1-6 | . | TRBV6-5 | TGTGCCAGCAGTTACGGGACAACGAAAACCTCACCCCTCCACTTT | CASSYGTTKTSPLHF
. | TRBJ1-1 | . | TRBV10-3 | TGTGCCATCAGTGAAGGAATTGAAGCTTTCTTT | CAISEGIEAFF
few | TRBJ1-1 | . | TRBV5-1 | TGCGCCAGCAGCTTCGATCGGGACGGACTCCGTCCCATGAACACTGAAGCTTTCTTT | CASSFDRDGLRPMNTEAFF
. | TRBJ2-3 | . | TRBV4-2 | TGTGCCAGCAGCCAAGCAATCGATACGCAGTATTTT | CASSQAIDTQYF